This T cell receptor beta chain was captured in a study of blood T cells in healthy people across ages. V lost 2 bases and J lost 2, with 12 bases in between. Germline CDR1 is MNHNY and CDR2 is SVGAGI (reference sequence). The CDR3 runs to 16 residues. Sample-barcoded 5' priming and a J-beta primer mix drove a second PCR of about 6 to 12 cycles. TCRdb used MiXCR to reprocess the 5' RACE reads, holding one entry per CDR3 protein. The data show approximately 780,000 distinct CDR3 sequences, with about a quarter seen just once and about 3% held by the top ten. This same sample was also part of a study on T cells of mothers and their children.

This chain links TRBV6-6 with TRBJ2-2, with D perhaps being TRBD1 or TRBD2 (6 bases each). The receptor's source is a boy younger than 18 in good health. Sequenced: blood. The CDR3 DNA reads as TGTGCCAGCAGTTACCAAGGAGGGGGTAACACCGGGGAGCTGTTTTTT. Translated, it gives CASSYQGGGNTGELFF.